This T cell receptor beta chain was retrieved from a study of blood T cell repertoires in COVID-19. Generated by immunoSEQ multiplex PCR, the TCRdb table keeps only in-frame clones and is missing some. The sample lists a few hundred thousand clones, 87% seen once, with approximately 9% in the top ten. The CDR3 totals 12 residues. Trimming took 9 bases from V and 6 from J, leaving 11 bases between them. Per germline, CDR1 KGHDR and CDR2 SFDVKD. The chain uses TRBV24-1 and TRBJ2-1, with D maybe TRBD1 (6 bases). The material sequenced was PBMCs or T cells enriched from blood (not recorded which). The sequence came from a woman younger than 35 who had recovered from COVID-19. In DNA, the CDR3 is TGTGCCACCTCCTGGGGGCGCAATGAGCAGTTCTTC. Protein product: CATSWGRNEQFF.